One and the same sample provided the 7 T cell receptor beta chains below, sequenced in a study of CXCR3-negative and CXCR3-positive naive CD8 T cells. The libraries of TRB cDNA were prepared using 5' RACE with UMI labels. TCRdb re-analyzed the 5' RACE reads; it lists each CDR3 protein once, without DNA. Recorded for this sample: 50,000 to 65,000 distinct CDR3 sequences. What was sequenced was memory CD8+ T cells from blood. These receptors all come from a human donor in good health. Some clones in this sample may be carry-over from other donors' samples.

The rearrangement joins TRBV7-9 to TRBJ2-7; checking the TCRdb D call of TRBD1 is not possible without DNA. Germline values: CDR1 SEHNR, CDR2 FQNEAQ (reference sequence). The CDR3 extends over 16 amino acids. CDR3 in amino acids: CASSSPGQQVSYEQYF. The entire variable domain, with the rest obtained from reference TRBV7-9 and TRBJ2-7, is as follows: DTGVSQNPRHKITKRGQNVTFRCDPISEHNRLYWYRQTLGQGPEFLTYFQNEAQLEKSRLLSDRFSAERPKGSFSTLEIQRTEQGDSAMYLCASSSPGQQVSYEQYFGPGTRLTVT.

The gene calls are TRBV6-4 and TRBJ2-1; TCRdb's assignment of TRBD2 cannot be checked, as there is no DNA. This CDR3 has 15 amino acids. Germline V lookup: CDR1 MRHNA, CDR2 SNTAGT. This CDR3 is CASSETSGPYNEQFF.

The rearrangement uses TRBV12-3 or TRBV12-4 and TRBJ1-3. This CDR3 is 12 amino acids long. CDR3 sequence: CASSLSENTIYF.

This rearrangement joins TRBV28 to TRBJ2-3; TCRdb picks TRBD2, but there is no DNA to check that call. CDR1 is MDHEN and CDR2 is SYDVKM in the germline V gene. The CDR3 is 14 amino acids. CDR3 residues: CATSPGLSTDTQYF.

This chain links TRBV29-1 with TRBJ1-1; the TCRdb call, TRBD1, lacks DNA for checking. The length of the CDR3 is 13 residues. The germline CDR1 and CDR2 sequences are SQVTM and ANQGSEA. CDR3 in amino acids: CSVLTGRGAEAFF.

CDR3 sequence reads: CASSLTLAGSGGELFF. The chain has TRBV28 and TRBJ2-2; checking the TCRdb D call of TRBD2 is not possible without DNA. The CDR3 has 16 residues. The germline V gene encodes CDR1 MDHEN and CDR2 SYDVKM.

The chain joins TRBV7-9 to TRBJ2-5; TCRdb's assignment of TRBD2 cannot be checked, as there is no DNA. This CDR3 has 13 residues. The germline gives CDR1 SEHNR, CDR2 FQNEAQ (reference sequence). The chain's CDR3 is CASSARLQETQYF.